This T cell receptor beta chain originates from a study of T cell changes during pregnancy in multiple sclerosis. This table comes from immunoSEQ multiplex PCR, and its TCRdb copy is limited to in-frame clones, with some not included. This table holds about 92,000 clones, around 92% found once. The CDR3 runs to 16 residues. Germline lookup yields CDR1 SQVTM and CDR2 ANQGSEA. With 2 bases clipped from V and 4 bases from J, the junction kept 11 bases outside the gene matches. The receptor comes from a female donor with multiple sclerosis, enrolled in a pregnancy study. Sequenced here: peripheral blood, sampled in the first trimester of pregnancy. This chain links TRBV29-1 with TRBJ2-5; 9 bases are shared with TRBD2. CDR3 amino acids: CSVERNSGSDRETQYF. The DNA for the CDR3 is TGCAGCGTTGAAAGAAATAGCGGGAGCGATCGAGAGACCCAGTACTTC.